Below, 12 T cell receptor beta chains from the same sample are listed, as sequenced in a study of blood T cells in healthy people across ages. Then a second PCR, running about 6 to 11 cycles, was carried out with a sample-barcoded 5' primer and a J-beta primer mix. TCRdb re-derived calls from the 5' RACE reads in MiXCR, one entry per CDR3 protein. This sample yields 750,000 to 1,000,000 distinct CDR3 sequences, of which 29% are seen a single time; roughly a tenth belongs to the top ten. The same sample was also studied in work on T cells of mothers and their children.

The sample taken for sequencing was blood. These receptors were taken from a woman between 35 and 50 years old in good health.

Details on this clonotype: Given a much more abundant clone one base away, this may be a read error. The chain couples TRBV12-3 or TRBV12-4 to TRBJ1-5; TRBD1 is a possible D gene (5 bases). This CDR3 spans 14 amino acids. Written as DNA, the CDR3 is TGTGCCAGCAGTTTTGCAGGGAGCAGTCAGCCCCAGCATTTT. This encodes CASSFAGSSQPQHF.

The table lists this clonotype with a few counts. The rearrangement uses TRBV9 and TRBJ2-3; 11 bases are a match to TRBD2. The CDR3 length is 17 residues. Per germline, CDR1 SGDLS and CDR2 YYNGEE. J lost 2 bases, V lost 3 bases, and 8 bases had no gene match. CDR3 protein: CASSDPGTSGHTDTQYF. The CDR3 DNA is TGTGCCAGCAGCGACCCAGGGACTAGCGGACACACAGATACGCAGTATTTT.

About this clonotype: This clone may be a read error of a much larger clone one base away. The rearrangement uses TRBV7-3 and TRBJ2-3; possibly TRBD2 for D (7 bases). Germline V gives CDR1 SGHTA, CDR2 FQGTGA. V lost 1 base and J 1 base, leaving 15 bases between the germline ends. This CDR3 contains 17 residues. This CDR3 is CASSLRGGGCGTDTQYF. CDR3 DNA: TGTGCCAGCAGCTTAAGGGGAGGGGGGTGCGGCACAGATACGCAGTATTTT.

This clonotype was found a few times. The rearrangement links TRBV2 to TRBJ2-7; 10 bases align to TRBD1. Germline loops: CDR1 SNHLY, CDR2 FYNNEI. The CDR3 covers 15 residues. Germline trimming cut 6 bases from V and 5 bases from J; bases unmatched to any gene: 10. This CDR3 is CASSAPGTGDHEQYF. The DNA of the CDR3 is TGTGCCAGCAGCGCCCCCGGGACAGGGGACCACGAGCAGTACTTC.

This clonotype was counted a few times. This chain links TRBV6-5 with TRBJ1-2, with D perhaps matching TRBD1 (5 bases). Germline CDR1 reads MNHEY; CDR2 reads SVGAGI. Trimming stripped 5 bases from V and 5 bases from J, with 21 bases between. The length of the CDR3 is 16 residues. The CDR3 DNA follows: TGTGCCAGCAGTCGGAGCCTCGGGACGGAAACTTATGGCTACACCTTC. Its translation is CASSRSLGTETYGYTF.

The rearrangement uses TRBV14 and TRBJ1-1; weak D call: TRBD1 (6 bases). The CDR3 has 15 residues. V lost 4 bases to trimming and J lost 3 bases, with 15 bases between them. Germline V gives CDR1 SGHDN, CDR2 FVKESK. CDR3 bases: TGTGCCAGCAGCCGAGAGACAGGTATCTACACTGAAGCTTTCTTT. Translating it yields CASSRETGIYTEAFF.

This clonotype came up many times. The chain uses TRBV15 and TRBJ2-7; D is ambiguous. The germline V and J ends were trimmed by 0 bases and 4 bases, with 1 base remaining between them. The germline gives CDR1 LNHNV, CDR2 YYDKDF (reference sequence). This CDR3 has 11 amino acids. CDR3: CATSREYEQYF. The DNA for the CDR3 is TGTGCCACCAGCAGAGAATACGAGCAGTACTTC.

V usage is TRBV28 and J usage is TRBJ2-1, with 7 bases aligning to TRBD2. V gave up 5 bases and J gave up 0 bases; unmatched junction bases: 13. The CDR3 is 18 residues long. Germline V CDR1 and CDR2: MDHEN, SYDVKM. The CDR3 spells CASSPTPGRGSSYNEQFF. CDR3 DNA sequence: TGTGCCAGCAGTCCTACCCCTGGGCGGGGGAGCTCCTACAATGAGCAGTTCTTC.

About this clonotype: A much larger clone differs from this one at a single base, so this may be a read error. The rearrangement links TRBV12-3 or TRBV12-4 to TRBJ1-5; 9 bases are a match to TRBD1. The CDR3 has 16 amino acids. The J segment lost 3 bases and the V segment lost 8 bases, leaving 11 bases of the junction unmatched. DNA of the CDR3: TGTGCCAGCCTTATTGAACAGGGGGCGAACAATCAGCCCCAGCATTTT. As protein: CASLIEQGANNQPQHF.

This clonotype was observed a handful of times. This chain connects TRBV12-3 or TRBV12-4 to TRBJ2-7, with 8 bases identical to TRBD1. There are 15 residues in the CDR3. The V and J ends lost 5 bases and 6 bases, in that order; junction bases with no gene match: 12. CDR3 coding DNA: TGTGCCAGCAGTCCGGACAGGGTGGTCTTAGGCGAGCAGTACTTC. The encoded protein is CASSPDRVVLGEQYF.

The sample holds one count of this clonotype. V is TRBV18 and J is TRBJ2-7, with 11 bases fitting TRBD2. CDR1 is KGHSH, CDR2 LQKENI, per germline. J was trimmed by 2 bases and V by 0 bases; bases with no gene match: 3. There are 16 residues in the CDR3. The CDR3 region is CASSPPSSGGAYEQYF. The CDR3 bases are TGTGCCAGCTCACCACCGAGTAGCGGGGGGGCCTACGAGCAGTACTTC.

There are a few counts of this clonotype. The V and J genes are TRBV28 and TRBJ2-3; 9 positions agree with TRBD2. This CDR3 has 16 residues. Per the germline V gene, CDR1 is MDHEN and CDR2 is SYDVKM. With V trimmed by 3 bases and J by 4 bases, 8 bases remained unmatched. The CDR3 spells CASSFPLAGRSDTQYF. The CDR3 DNA is TGTGCCAGCAGTTTTCCCCTAGCGGGGAGGTCAGATACGCAGTATTTT.